The 15 T cell receptor beta chains reported below all come from one sample, sequenced in a study of cytomegalovirus exposure and HLA in healthy donors. PCR involved 60 Vbeta and 13 Jbeta primers. Profiled with immunoSEQ multiplex PCR; TCRdb holds only in-frame clones, not every one. The table shows about 170,000 clones, with just over 75% occurring only once. Sequencing was performed on PBMCs. Receptors were obtained from a woman under 40 in good health and CMV-seropositive.

This clone turned up a few times. The chain has TRBV27 and TRBJ2-6, with TRBD1 matching over 10 bases. CDR1 and CDR2 (germline): MNHEY, SMNVEV (reference sequence). The length of the CDR3 is 17 residues. V shed 5 bases, J shed 1 base, and the junction held 5 bases outside the gene matches. Written as DNA, the CDR3 is TGTGCCAGCAGTACGGGACAGGGGCGTTCTGGGGCCAACGTCCTGACTTTC. Its translation: CASSTGQGRSGANVLTF.

With regard to this clone: This same CDR3 is encoded by further DNA sequences in the sample. The chain couples TRBV9 to TRBJ2-5; 8 bases match TRBD1. V gave up 4 bases and J gave up 3 bases; unmatched junction bases: 5. Per the germline V gene, CDR1 is SGDLS and CDR2 is YYNGEE. The CDR3 contains 14 residues. In DNA form, the CDR3 reads TGTGCCAGCAGCCCAGGACAGGGCGAAGAGACCCAGTACTTC. Residues: CASSPGQGEETQYF.

The V gene is TRBV7-9, the J gene TRBJ1-1; D is perhaps TRBD1 (5 bases). Germline loops: CDR1 SEHNR, CDR2 FQNEAQ (reference sequence). Trimming removed 5 bases at V and 1 base at J, with 11 bases between. CDR3 size: 14 residues. The CDR3 loop reads CASSPMQGNTEAFF. In DNA form, the CDR3 reads TGTGCCAGCAGCCCCATGCAGGGGAACACTGAAGCTTTCTTT.

The CDR3 protein is CASNPQGVDIQYF. The CDR3 coding sequence is TGTGCCAGCAACCCACAGGGGGTAGACATTCAGTACTTC. V usage is TRBV2 and J usage is TRBJ2-4; TRBD1 matches 8 bases. Germline CDR1 is SNHLY and CDR2 is FYNNEI. The CDR3 length is 13 residues. With V trimmed by 7 bases and J by 8 bases, 7 bases remained unmatched.

J is TRBJ1-4 and V is TRBV28, with 7 bases identical to TRBD1. The junction had 9 bases not matched to a gene; V was cut back by 7 bases and J by 7 bases. The CDR3 sequence is 14 residues long. Germline CDR1 reads MDHEN; CDR2 reads SYDVKM. The CDR3, as DNA: TGTGCCAGCATCAAACAGGGGCTCGGTGAAAAACTGTTTTTT. Translation gives CASIKQGLGEKLFF.

This sequence joins TRBV6-5 and TRBJ2-7; 10 bases are shared with TRBD1. With 0 bases clipped from V and 10 bases from J, the junction kept 3 bases outside the gene matches. The CDR3 totals 13 residues. CDR1 and CDR2 from the germline V gene are MNHEY and SVGAGI. In DNA, the CDR3 is TGTGCCAGCAGTTACTCGGGGACAGGGGAACAGTACTTC. It encodes CASSYSGTGEQYF.

The chain carries TRBV6-6 and TRBJ2-2; 7 bases agree with TRBD2. The CDR3 is 16 residues long. With 7 bases clipped from V and 1 base from J, the junction kept 9 bases outside the gene matches. Germline assignment: CDR1 MNHNY and CDR2 SVGAGI (reference sequence). CDR3 in DNA: TGTGCCAGCAAGTTAAGGGGCGGGGGGAACACCGGGGAGCTGTTTTTT. Its protein product is CASKLRGGGNTGELFF.

This chain links TRBV27 with TRBJ1-6; 7 bases fit TRBD1. After removal of 0 bases from V and 7 bases from J, the junction contained 9 bases not matched to a gene. The CDR3 consists of 17 residues. Germline values: CDR1 MNHEY, CDR2 SMNVEV (reference sequence). The CDR3 sequence is CASSLSIIGTANSPLHF. In DNA, the CDR3 is TGTGCCAGCAGTTTATCGATAATTGGGACAGCAAATTCACCCCTCCACTTT.

V and J are TRBV6-5 and TRBJ2-7; no clear D gene. Per the germline V gene, CDR1 is MNHEY and CDR2 is SVGAGI. V dropped 0 bases and J dropped 3 bases, with 15 bases sitting between them. The CDR3 is 16 amino acids. CDR3 bases: TGTGCCAGCAGTTACTCGTCGTCCGCAGTCATCTACGAGCAGTACTTC. It translates to CASSYSSSAVIYEQYF.

V usage is TRBV19 and J usage is TRBJ1-1; D ambiguous. The germline V gene encodes CDR1 LNHDA and CDR2 SQIVND (reference sequence). The V end was cut by 5 bases, the J end by 5 bases, with 15 bases between. This CDR3 region has 14 residues. CDR3 loop: CASSGREPETEAFF. The DNA of the CDR3 is TGTGCCAGTAGTGGGAGGGAGCCTGAGACTGAAGCTTTCTTT.

The chain has TRBV6-5 and TRBJ1-2; a weak D match, TRBD1 (6 bases). The germline V and J ends were trimmed by 6 bases and 4 bases, with 18 bases remaining between them. The CDR3 is 15 residues long. The germline gives CDR1 MNHEY, CDR2 SVGAGI. CDR3 sequence reads: CASSGTKGQFYGYTF. The DNA for the CDR3 is TGTGCCAGCAGCGGGACAAAAGGACAGTTCTATGGCTACACCTTC.

This chain connects TRBV5-1 to TRBJ2-3; 8 bases agree with TRBD2. The CDR3 covers 15 residues. J was trimmed by 2 bases and V by 4 bases; bases with no gene match: 6. Germline loops: CDR1 SGHRS, CDR2 YFSETQ. The CDR3 region has the DNA TGCGCCAGCAGCAATAGCGGGGCACTCACAGATACGCAGTATTTT. Translated: CASSNSGALTDTQYF.

The gene calls are TRBV28 and TRBJ1-2; 9 nucleotides agree with TRBD1. The CDR3 length is 18 residues. V lost 4 bases, J lost 4 bases, and 16 bases stayed unmatched. Germline CDR1 reads MDHEN; CDR2 reads SYDVKM. The CDR3 region has the DNA TGTGCCAGCAGTTCGATATGGACAGGGGTAGTGGGAATCTATGGCTACACCTTC. Encoded protein: CASSSIWTGVVGIYGYTF.

This clone has only a few counts. The chain carries TRBV20-1 and TRBJ2-1, with a tentative D call TRBD2 (5 bases). In germline, CDR1 is DFQATT, CDR2 SNEGSKA (reference sequence). Trimming took off 3 bases at V and 14 bases at J, with 14 bases between the two ends. This CDR3 has 11 amino acids. The CDR3 here is CSARASWGEFF. The CDR3 region has the DNA TGCAGTGCTAGGGCATCATGGGGAGAGTTCTTC.

V usage is TRBV9 and J usage is TRBJ2-1; D is unresolved. CDR3 length equals 17 residues. Germline lookup yields CDR1 SGDLS and CDR2 YYNGEE. The germline V and J ends were trimmed by 7 bases and 0 bases, with 20 bases remaining between them. In nucleotides, the CDR3 is TGTGCCAGCGCCTCAGGCCAGAGTTACTCCTCCTACAATGAGCAGTTCTTC. Its protein product is CASASGQSYSSYNEQFF. Full variable domain (rest looked up from reference TRBV9 and TRBJ2-1): DSGVTQTPKHLITATGQRVTLRCSPRSGDLSVYWYQQSLDQGLQFLIQYYNGEERAKGNILERFSAQQFPDLHSELNLSSLELGDSALYFCASASGQSYSSYNEQFFGPGTRLTVL.